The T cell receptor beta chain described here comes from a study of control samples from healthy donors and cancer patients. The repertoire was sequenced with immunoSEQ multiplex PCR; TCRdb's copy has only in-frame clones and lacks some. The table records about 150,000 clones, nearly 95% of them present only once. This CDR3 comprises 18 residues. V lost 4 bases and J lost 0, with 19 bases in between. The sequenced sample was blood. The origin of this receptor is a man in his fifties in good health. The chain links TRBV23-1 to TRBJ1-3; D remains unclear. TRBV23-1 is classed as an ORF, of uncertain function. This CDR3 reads CASSLFGQARFSGNTIYF. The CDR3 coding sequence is TGCGCCAGCAGTCTATTCGGGCAGGCCCGCTTCTCTGGAAACACCATATATTTT.